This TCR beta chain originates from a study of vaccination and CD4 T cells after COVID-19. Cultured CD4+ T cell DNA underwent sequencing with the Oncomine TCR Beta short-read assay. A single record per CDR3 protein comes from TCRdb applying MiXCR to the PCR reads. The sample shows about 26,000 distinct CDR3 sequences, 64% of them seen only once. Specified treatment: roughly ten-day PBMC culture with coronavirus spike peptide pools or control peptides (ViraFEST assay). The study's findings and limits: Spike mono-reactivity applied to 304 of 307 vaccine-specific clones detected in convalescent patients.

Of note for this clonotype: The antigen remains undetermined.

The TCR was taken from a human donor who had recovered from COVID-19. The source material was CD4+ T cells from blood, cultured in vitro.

In DNA, the CDR3 is TGTGCCAGCAGCCTACGGACAGGGCGGACCCAAGAGACCCAGTACTTC. Translation gives CASSLRTGRTQETQYF. This sequence joins TRBV11-2 and TRBJ2-5; 8 bases align to TRBD1. The CDR3 has 16 amino acids. J lost 1 base, V lost 5 bases, and 9 bases had no gene match. Germline values: CDR1 SGHAT, CDR2 FQNNGV.